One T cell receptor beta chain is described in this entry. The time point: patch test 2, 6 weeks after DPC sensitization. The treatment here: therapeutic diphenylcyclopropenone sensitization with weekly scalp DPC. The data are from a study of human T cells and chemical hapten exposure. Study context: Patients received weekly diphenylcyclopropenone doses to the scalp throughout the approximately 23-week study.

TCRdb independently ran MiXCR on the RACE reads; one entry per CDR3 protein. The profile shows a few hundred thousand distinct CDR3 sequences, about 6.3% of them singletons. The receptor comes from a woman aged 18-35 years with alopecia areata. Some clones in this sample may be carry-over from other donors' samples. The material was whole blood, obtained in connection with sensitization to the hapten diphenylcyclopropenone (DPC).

CDR3 residues: CASSTGTARNTGELFF. CDR3 nucleotide sequence: TGTGCCAGCTCAACAGGGACAGCGAGGAACACCGGGGAGCTGTTTTTT. The rearrangement links TRBV18 to TRBJ2-2; 7 bases map to TRBD1. V gave up 5 bases and J gave up 1 base; unmatched junction bases: 7. This CDR3 contains 16 residues. Germline-derived CDR1 and CDR2 are KGHSH and LQKENI.